Detailed here is one TCR beta chain. This clonotype has a single count. No cognate antigen has been identified for it. No qualities accompany the bases; no much larger clone lies one base away. A single read offers scant evidence. This sample is part of a study of T cells in Graves' hyperthyroidism and ophthalmopathy (dated by TCRdb to the late 2010s). With regard to the full study: Peripheral blood samples were taken at the time of initial diagnosis, prior to any treatment. To identify distinguishing TCR V-J signatures, a discovery cohort of 100 or so patients was used, comprising under 45 with Graves' ophthalmopathy and around 57 with stable Graves' hyperthyroidism. Prospective prediction of ophthalmopathy was tested in an independent validation cohort of 18 to 20 hyperthyroidism patients and some 17 patients who later progressed to ophthalmopathy. The 90 to 100 discovery patients were randomly split 7:3 into training and test sets. The study also compared thyroid tissue and blood T-cell repertoires from five or six Graves' hyperthyroidism patients. Once sampling was done, hyperthyroidism patients were given methimazole at a starting dose of 30 mg daily, whereas ophthalmopathy patients were given high-dose intravenous methylprednisolone. TCR Vbeta CDR3 sequencing of 120 to 150 peripheral blood samples (roughly 41 ophthalmopathy, roughly 72 hyperthyroidism and approximately 17 progressor patients) is reported in the paper. Here is what the overall study found, with its caveats: A 13 V-J signature model separated ophthalmopathy from stable hyperthyroidism, with approximately 87% sensitivity and approximately 81% specificity in cross-validation and 80%/75% in testing. In validation, progression to ophthalmopathy was predicted by the model with nearly 71% sensitivity and around 76% specificity, a median of about 6.8 months before onset. No statistical method was used to set the sample size in advance, and investigators knew the group allocation. Blood samples also contained most of the expanded thyroid clonotypes (frequency above 0.001), which suggests that blood repertoires may reflect thyroid immune responses.

Stable Graves' hyperthyroidism was defined as the absence of progression to ophthalmopathy over 18 months of follow-up. Hyperthyroidism patients were newly diagnosed, with disease duration under 2 months, and aged 18 to 65 years. Patients with uncontrolled infections, other autoimmune diseases, pregnancy or lactation were excluded. Clinical symptoms, serum thyroxine and TRAb, thyroid ultrasound, and orbital computed tomography formed the basis for the diagnoses. PBMCs were separated from 7.5 to 10 ml of fresh peripheral blood using Ficoll-Paque density gradient centrifugation. Trizol reagent was used to extract total RNA, and RNA quality was then checked on an Agilent 2100 Bioanalyzer. The TCR beta CDR3 regions were amplified from the RNA transcripts. The first round of RT-PCR for the TCR CDR3 was performed with the HTBI primer set and the Qiagen OneStep RT-PCR kit. The libraries were constructed in a second round of multiplex PCR and then size-selected and purified. Libraries were sequenced paired-end with 100 bp reads on an Illumina HiSeq2000. In the paper's pipeline: SOAPnuke was used to process the raw data, throwing out any read that contained adapters or uncalled bases, had a mean Phred below 15, or lacked an exact constant-primer or identifier match. COPE v1.2.5 was used to merge high-quality paired reads, and clonotypes were defined as unique nucleotide sequences. Clonotypes were aligned to IMGT TRBV, TRBD and TRBJ reference segments using MiTCR v1.1. The analysis included only V-J combinations with a frequency above 0.0001, which together covered 99% to 99.2% of the repertoires. The TCS score was defined as F50 (clonal expansion) divided by E x V (chaos), with BLOSUM62-based TCRdist calculated between CDR3 peptides within each V-J. Welch's t-statistics and random forest reduced around 550 V-J features to under 15, which were used in a naive Bayes classifier (R e1071). The raw public reads went through TCRdb reprocessing: fastp at Q25, MiXCR clone calling, in-frame beta chains kept. Rows are combined by CDR3 protein, so each entry shows the most common genes and DNA. The V and J calls here are based on TCRdb, not the publication. The table for this sample lists approximately 400,000 distinct CDR3 sequences; 20% to 25% of them were counted only once. The ten largest clones take up over 70% of the sample.

From cysteine to phenylalanine, the CDR3 is 15 amino acids long. Of all the DNA, just the CDR3 is kept, 45 bases in frame from base 1. V and J are truncated by 3 bases and 1 base respectively, leaving an intervening sequence of 13 bases. This sequence originates from a man over 45 with Graves' hyperthyroidism. Sequencing was done on a sample of blood. This receptor chain uses TRBV12-3 or TRBV12-4 and TRBJ2-7; tentative D gene TRBD1, with 5 bases matching. The CDR3: CASSFYPDSSYEQYF. The nucleotide sequence reads TGTGCCAGCAGTTTTTACCCCGACAGTTCCTACGAGCAGTACTTC.